This TCR beta chain was sequenced in a study of shared clonotypes between healthy human individuals. Looking at the study overall: Three plates were used per donor for CD4 naive, three for CD4 memory, two for CD8 naive and one for CD8 memory. Study-level points and caveats: Naive subsets generally exceeded memory subsets in estimated richness. Incomplete sequencing of sorted subsets was indicated by rarefaction despite large depth.

This CDR3 contains 15 residues. CDR1 is SNHLY and CDR2 is FYNNEI in the germline V gene. V was pared by 6 bases and J by 2 bases, with 16 bases between. Terminally differentiated effector memory CD45RA+ cells were excluded from the naive CD8 cells, which were CD45RO-negative and positively selected for CCR7. Measured with immunoSEQ multiplex PCR; TCRdb has only the in-frame clones, and not every one. The sample yields fewer than 800,000 clones, about 90% seen once. Regarding this clone: Its matching antigen is unknown.

The sequenced sample consisted of naive CD8+ T cells sorted from blood. This sequence joins TRBV2 and TRBJ1-2; D remains unclear. This TCR derives from a man between 25 and 39 years old in good health. The CDR3 reads CASRDYRSKNYGYTF. The CDR3 DNA follows: TGTGCCAGCAGAGACTATAGGAGTAAGAACTATGGCTACACCTTC.